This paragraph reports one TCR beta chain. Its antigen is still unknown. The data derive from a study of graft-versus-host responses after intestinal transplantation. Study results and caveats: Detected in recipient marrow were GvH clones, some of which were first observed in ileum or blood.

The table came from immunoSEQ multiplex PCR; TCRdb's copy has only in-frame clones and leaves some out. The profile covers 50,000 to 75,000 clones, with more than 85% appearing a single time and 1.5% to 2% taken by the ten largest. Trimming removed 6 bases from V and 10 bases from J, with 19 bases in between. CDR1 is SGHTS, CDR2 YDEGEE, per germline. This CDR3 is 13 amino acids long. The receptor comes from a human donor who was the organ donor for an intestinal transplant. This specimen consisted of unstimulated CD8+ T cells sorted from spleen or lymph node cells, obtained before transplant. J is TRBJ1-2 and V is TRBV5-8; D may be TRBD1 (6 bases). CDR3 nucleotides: TGTGCCAGCACCGTGAGGGGGGGAGTCGACTACACCTTC. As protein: CASTVRGGVDYTF.